Each of the 30 T cell receptor beta chains below was sequenced from the same sample in a study of T cells in Graves' hyperthyroidism and ophthalmopathy. RNA transcripts were the template for amplifying TCR beta CDR3 regions. RT-PCR in the first round (using the HTBI primer set) targeted the TCR CDR3. TCRdb used MiXCR to reprocess the multiplex PCR reads, holding one entry per CDR3 protein. The sample includes approximately 260,000 distinct CDR3 sequences, 12% to 15% of them seen just once. Sequencing used blood. The receptor set was obtained from a woman aged 45-60 years with Graves' hyperthyroidism that later progressed to Graves' ophthalmopathy.

This clonotype occurred a few times. The V call is TRBV27, the J call TRBJ2-3; D is uncertain. CDR1 is MNHEY, CDR2 SMNVEV, per germline (reference sequence). The CDR3 covers 15 residues. With 5 bases removed from V and 5 bases from J, the gap between germline ends came to 17 bases. CDR3 sequence: CASSLSPLLVDTQYF. In nucleotides, the CDR3 is TGTGCCAGCAGTCTAAGTCCTCTGTTAGTAGATACGCAGTATTTT.

The chain recombines TRBV30 with TRBJ2-1, with 8 bases fitting TRBD1. Per germline, CDR1 GTSNPN and CDR2 SVGIG (reference sequence). The CDR3 covers 15 residues. J lost 9 bases, V lost 0 bases, and 10 bases had no gene match. CDR3 sequence: CAWSVTGARIGEQFF. The CDR3 DNA follows: TGTGCCTGGAGTGTGACAGGGGCGAGGATTGGTGAGCAGTTCTTC.

This clonotype appeared many times. The chain links TRBV3-1 to TRBJ2-5; TRBD1 matches 9 bases. J lost 5 bases, V lost 5 bases, and 9 bases had no gene match. This CDR3 has 15 amino acids. The V gene's germline CDR1 is LGHDT and CDR2 YNNKEL (reference sequence). The CDR3 protein is CASSFRTGVHETQYF. CDR3 nucleotide sequence: TGTGCCAGCAGCTTTAGGACAGGGGTTCATGAGACCCAGTACTTC.

Comment on this clonotype: At one end the junction does not follow the germline gene, possibly because of a read error. The CDR3 loop reads CASSKEGLAASGNYNEQFF. CDR3 in DNA: TGTGCCAGCAGCAAAGAGGGACTAGCGGCTTCAGGGAACTACAATGAGCAGTTCTTC. This chain joins TRBV3-1 and TRBJ2-1; 11 nucleotides line up with TRBD2. The germline V gene encodes CDR1 LGHDT and CDR2 YNNKEL (reference sequence). This CDR3 is 19 amino acids long.

In this sample, this clonotype turned up many times. This chain links TRBV5-1 with TRBJ2-3; D is undetermined. Trimming left V 4 bases short and J 5 bases short, with 8 bases between. Germline V lookup: CDR1 SGHRS, CDR2 YFSETQ. This CDR3 spans 12 amino acids. CDR3 sequence (DNA): TGCGCCAGCAGCCCTACATTAGATACGCAGTATTTT. Its protein product is CASSPTLDTQYF.

This clonotype was counted many times. The chain recombines TRBV18 with TRBJ2-7; D uncertain. The CDR3 is 14 amino acids. Germline CDR1 reads KGHSH; CDR2 reads LQKENI. The V gene lost 0 bases and the J gene lost 2 bases, with 8 bases spanning the gap. CDR3 protein: CASSPPRSTYEQYF. CDR3 DNA: TGTGCCAGCTCACCACCGCGGTCTACCTACGAGCAGTACTTC.

As regards this clonotype: A much larger clone sits a single nucleotide away, making a read error possible. The chain employs TRBV6-1 and TRBJ2-1, with D perhaps matching TRBD2 (5 bases). Germline-derived CDR1 and CDR2 are MNHNS and SASEGT. This CDR3 is built from 14 residues. CDR3: CAGSDTLVRDEQFF. CDR3 sequence (DNA): TGTGCCGGCAGTGATACACTAGTGCGCGATGAGCAGTTCTTC.

The genes are TRBV19 and TRBJ2-1; 7 nucleotides line up with TRBD1. The V and J ends lost 1 base and 0 bases, in that order; junction bases with no gene match: 0. The CDR3 totals 15 residues. Germline V gene lookup returns CDR1 LNHDA and CDR2 SQIVND (reference sequence). The CDR3 bases are TGTGCCAGTAGTATAGCAGGGGGCTCCTACAATGAGCAGTTCTTC. As protein: CASSIAGGSYNEQFF.

The chain joins TRBV27 to TRBJ1-1; 9 bases agree with TRBD1. CDR1 MNHEY and CDR2 SMNVEV come from the germline V gene (reference sequence). The V and J ends lost 6 bases and 7 bases, in that order; junction bases with no gene match: 6. CDR3 length: 13 residues. The CDR3 DNA reads TGTGCCAGCAGCAACAGGGGGCAATTTGAAGCTTTCTTT. Its translation: CASSNRGQFEAFF.

This clonotype was counted ten times or more. The chain joins TRBV28 to TRBJ2-5; D not certain. The CDR3 sequence is 11 residues long. Germline V gene lookup returns CDR1 MDHEN and CDR2 SYDVKM. V was shortened by 7 bases and J by 2 bases, with 5 bases between the two germline ends. For the CDR3, the DNA is TGTGCCAGCATCGCGCAAGAGACCCAGTACTTC. Translated, it gives CASIAQETQYF. The full variable domain, in which reference TRBV28 and TRBJ2-5 provide the parts outside the CDR3, is DVKVTQSSRYLVKRTGEKVFLECVQDMDHENMFWYRQDPGLGLRLIYFSYDVKMKEKGDIPEGYSVSREKKERFSLILESASTNQTSMYLCASIAQETQYFGPGTRLLVL.

This clonotype came up a few times. The chain is built from TRBV20-1 and TRBJ2-7; tentatively, D is TRBD2 (6 bases). The CDR3 length is 14 residues. V was shortened by 5 bases and J by 6 bases, with 20 bases between the two germline ends. CDR1 is DFQATT, CDR2 SNEGSKA, per germline (reference sequence). In DNA form, the CDR3 reads TGCAGTGCTCGGGAGATCCGAGCGGTAGGCGAGCAGTACTTC. The encoded protein is CSAREIRAVGEQYF.

This clonotype was seen at least ten times. V gene TRBV11-2 combines with J gene TRBJ2-5, with unresolved D. Germline CDR1 is SGHAT and CDR2 is FQNNGV. Between the trimmed V and J ends, which lost 0 bases and 5 bases, there was a span of 7 bases. This CDR3 has 13 amino acids. The CDR3 coding sequence is TGTGCCAGCAGCTTAGATTCTTGGGAGACCCAGTACTTC. Its translation is CASSLDSWETQYF.

This clonotype came up many times. The rearrangement uses TRBV9 and TRBJ2-5, with D perhaps assigned TRBD1 or TRBD2 (5 bases each). The CDR3 has 12 residues. The ends were cut back, 1 base at V and 9 bases at J, with 10 bases in the middle. Germline V gene data show CDR1 as SGDLS and CDR2 as YYNGEE. CDR3 amino acids: CASSVSGAAQYF. The CDR3 DNA is TGTGCCAGCAGCGTATCCGGGGCCGCCCAGTACTTC.

The chain employs TRBV12-3 or TRBV12-4 and TRBJ2-2; the D is unclear. Trimming removed 3 bases from V and 1 base from J, with 6 bases in between. This CDR3 region has 14 residues. The CDR3 is CASSFAMNTGELFF. As DNA, the CDR3 is TGTGCCAGCAGTTTTGCGATGAACACCGGGGAGCTGTTTTTT.

This chain uses TRBV12-3 or TRBV12-4 with TRBJ2-5, with D possibly matching TRBD1 (6 bases). V lost 1 base and J lost 1, with 7 bases in between. The CDR3 runs 14 residues. The CDR3 loop is CASSLDRAQETQYF. The DNA for the CDR3 is TGTGCCAGCAGTTTAGACAGGGCCCAAGAGACCCAGTACTTC.

This clonotype was counted between two and nine times. The rearrangement links TRBV5-1 to TRBJ1-4; perhaps TRBD1 as D (5 bases). This CDR3 is built from 16 residues. Trimming took 2 bases from V and 7 from J, leaving 18 bases between them. From germline, CDR1 is SGHRS and CDR2 YFSETQ. This CDR3 reads CASSFSQLGPSEKLFF. Here the CDR3 DNA reads TGCGCCAGCAGCTTTTCCCAACTGGGACCCAGTGAAAAACTGTTTTTT.

This clonotype was seen at least ten times. The V and J genes are TRBV27 and TRBJ1-2, with 8 bases aligning to TRBD1. J lost 10 bases, V lost 4 bases, and 14 bases had no gene match. The CDR3 length is 15 residues. Germline assignment: CDR1 MNHEY and CDR2 SMNVEV (reference sequence). The CDR3 region is CASSSSTGGAMPYTF. CDR3 coding DNA: TGTGCCAGCAGTTCCAGCACAGGGGGGGCTATGCCCTACACCTTC.

In this sample, this clonotype turned up many times. The chain recombines TRBV6-4 with TRBJ2-3, with D unclear. This CDR3 spans 14 amino acids. Trimming removed 3 bases from V and 1 base from J, with 8 bases in between. CDR1 and CDR2 (germline): MRHNA, SNTAGT. In DNA form, the CDR3 reads TGTGCCAGCAGTGAGCCCCTGGGCACAGATACGCAGTATTTT. It encodes CASSEPLGTDTQYF.

This clonotype showed up just a few times. The gene calls are TRBV4-1 and TRBJ1-1; D is ambiguous. Looked up from germline, CDR1 is MGHRA and CDR2 is YSYEKL. Trimming took 1 base from V and 2 from J, leaving 8 bases between them. This CDR3 spans 14 amino acids. CDR3 in DNA: TGCGCCAGCAGCCAAGTCAGCGTCAACACTGAAGCTTTCTTT. Protein sequence: CASSQVSVNTEAFF.

This clonotype appeared many times. V is TRBV5-1 and J is TRBJ2-1; D might be TRBD2 (5 bases). Trimming removed 7 bases from V and 8 bases from J, with 22 bases in between. The CDR3 loop spans 15 amino acids. Per germline, CDR1 SGHRS and CDR2 YFSETQ. As DNA, the CDR3 is TGCGCCAGCGCCCCGAGGGAAGTTTTGGTCGATGAGCAGTTCTTC. Translating gives CASAPREVLVDEQFF.

This clonotype has at least ten counts. V is TRBV18 and J is TRBJ1-5; D is unclear. Trimming removed 0 bases from V and 7 bases from J, with 10 bases in between. This CDR3 has 14 residues. Germline V gene data show CDR1 as KGHSH and CDR2 as LQKENI. The CDR3 region has the DNA TGTGCCAGCTCACCACCGGGGAAAGGGCAGCCCCAGCATTTT. It translates to CASSPPGKGQPQHF. The variable domain in full, with the rest retrieved from reference TRBV18 and TRBJ1-5, is NAGVMQNPRHLVRRRGQEARLRCSPMKGHSHVYWYRQLPEEGLKFMVYLQKENIIDESGMPKERFSAEFPKEGPSILRIQQVVRGDSAAYFCASSPPGKGQPQHFGDGTRLSIL.

This clonotype was detected many times. The chain links TRBV20-1 to TRBJ1-1; the D gene is possibly TRBD1 (5 bases). Per germline, CDR1 DFQATT and CDR2 SNEGSKA (reference sequence). The CDR3 contains 15 residues. The V end lost 0 bases, the J end lost 5 bases, and 16 bases lay between the germline ends. The CDR3 spells CSARETGGRRTEAFF. The CDR3 region has the DNA TGCAGTGCTAGAGAAACAGGTGGAAGGCGGACTGAAGCTTTCTTT.

The chain joins TRBV2 to TRBJ1-2; 10 positions agree with TRBD1. The CDR3 extends over 14 amino acids. CDR1 is SNHLY, CDR2 FYNNEI, per germline. J was trimmed by 2 bases and V by 6 bases; bases with no gene match: 3. The CDR3 region is CASRDRGRNYGYTF. The CDR3 nucleotides read TGTGCCAGCAGGGACAGGGGGAGGAACTATGGCTACACCTTC.

This clonotype was seen many times. CDR3 DNA: TGTGCCAGCAGATACGGACTCCATGCCAATGAGCAGTTCTTC. Translated, it gives CASRYGLHANEQFF. V usage is TRBV28 and J usage is TRBJ2-1; the D gene is possibly TRBD2 (5 bases). Trimming pared 6 bases from V and 6 bases from J, leaving 15 bases between. This CDR3 is built from 14 residues. Germline lookup yields CDR1 MDHEN and CDR2 SYDVKM.

Concerning this clonotype itself: A read error may be the cause here, since a much bigger clone is one base away. V and J are TRBV6-2 or TRBV6-3 and TRBJ1-1, with no clear D. Germline V gene sequence: CDR1 MNHEY, CDR2 SVGEGT. The CDR3 is 13 amino acids. The CDR3 sequence is CASEELRNTEALF. CDR3 nucleotide sequence: TGTGCCAGCGAAGAACTCCGGAACACTGAAGCTCTCTTT.

Remarks on this clonotype: The junction shows a germline mismatch at one end, possibly a read error. The chain has TRBV27 and TRBJ1-4, with D possibly TRBD1 on 5 matching bases. The CDR3 spans 13 residues. The germline gives CDR1 MNHEY, CDR2 SMNVEV (reference sequence). CDR3 loop: CASSFRGPEELFF. In nucleotides, the CDR3 is TGTGCCAGCAGTTTTCGGGGCCCTGAAGAACTGTTTTTT. The full variable domain, its missing parts supplied by reference TRBV27 and TRBJ1-4, is EAQVTQNPRYLITVTGKKLTVTCSQNMNHEYMSWYRQDPGLGLRQIYYSMNVEVTDKGDVPEGYKVSRKEKRNFPLILESPSPNQTSLYFCASSFRGPEELFFGSGTQLSVL.

This clonotype was found many times. This rearrangement joins TRBV12-5 to TRBJ2-1; D ambiguous. The length of the CDR3 is 12 residues. Trimming left V 2 bases short and J 7 bases short, with 6 bases between. Germline V CDR1 and CDR2: LGHNT, FRNRAP. This chain's CDR3 is CASGLRENEQFF. The CDR3 bases are TGTGCTAGTGGTTTGAGGGAAAATGAGCAGTTCTTC.

There are many counts of this clonotype. The chain joins TRBV28 to TRBJ1-5; no clear D gene. CDR3 length: 17 amino acids. Germline V gene lookup returns CDR1 MDHEN and CDR2 SYDVKM. V was clipped by 2 bases and J by 2 bases, with 16 bases between them. CDR3 nucleotides: TGTGCCAGCAGTTTAAGGAGCGGCCGTAAGCGCAATCAGCCCCAGCATTTT. Amino acid sequence: CASSLRSGRKRNQPQHF.

This clonotype was seen ten or more times. The CDR3 region has the DNA TGCGCCAGCAGCCAAGTGTCGGCCCGCTACGAGCAGTACTTC. This sequence encodes CASSQVSARYEQYF. V gene TRBV4-1 combines with J gene TRBJ2-7, with D uncertain. Trimming took 1 base from V and 3 from J, leaving 10 bases between them. Germline V gene data show CDR1 as MGHRA and CDR2 as YSYEKL. The CDR3 loop spans 14 amino acids.

The chain uses TRBV29-1 and TRBJ2-1; possible D gene TRBD1, 6 bases. Germline V gene lookup returns CDR1 SQVTM and CDR2 ANQGSEA. This CDR3 spans 14 amino acids. V was trimmed by 5 bases and J by 0 bases, leaving 11 bases between them. In nucleotides, the CDR3 is TGCAGCGTTCCGGGACATCGCTCCTACAATGAGCAGTTCTTC. This sequence encodes CSVPGHRSYNEQFF.